This T cell receptor (beta chain) was retrieved from a study of technical replicates of blood from several donors. Trimming cost V 3 bases and J 7 bases; bases outside gene matches: 4. CDR3 length: 14 amino acids. Germline values: CDR1 SGHTA, CDR2 FQGNSA. The protocol was immunoSEQ multiplex PCR, while the TCRdb copy is restricted to in-frame clones and leaves out a portion. This sample has some 79,000 clones; about 90% occur once, and the top ten carry about 0.4%. Sequenced: T cells isolated from PBMCs. The source is a human donor in good health. Some clones in this sample may be carry-over from other donors' samples. This chain joins TRBV7-2 and TRBJ2-2; 8 bases are a match to TRBD1. The CDR3 here is CASSFYRGSGELFF. The CDR3 DNA reads as TGTGCCAGCAGCTTTTACAGGGGGAGCGGGGAGCTGTTTTTT.